This TCR beta chain was captured by sequencing in a study of shared clonotypes between healthy human individuals. From germline, CDR1 is LNHDA and CDR2 SQIVND (reference sequence). Trimming shortened V by 5 bases and J by 0 bases, and 14 bases separated the two germline ends. This CDR3 has 16 amino acids. The repertoire was sequenced with immunoSEQ multiplex PCR; TCRdb's copy has only in-frame clones and lacks some. The data contain some 580,000 clones, 95% to 98% of them seen just once; the ten biggest clones take up approximately 0.057%. This clone appeared a single time. The specimen was naive CD4+ T cells sorted from blood. Regarding subset: CD45RA+ positively selected. The origin of this receptor is a woman in her thirties in good health. The chain employs TRBV19 and TRBJ2-1; D might be TRBD2 (6 bases). DNA for the CDR3: TGTGCCAGTAGTGTCTTTGGGGGAGGCTCCTACAATGAGCAGTTCTTC. The encoded protein is CASSVFGGGSYNEQFF.